The T cell receptor (beta chain) under discussion was sequenced for a study of T cells in localized non-small cell lung cancer. Study outcomes and limitations: The greatest T cell clonality was found in uninvolved adjacent lung (higher than in tumor).

TCRdb's table, derived via immunoSEQ multiplex PCR, lists solely in-frame clones and lacks some. Among fewer than 35,000 clones listed, 75% to 90% were seen once. To note about this clone: The antigen remains undetermined.

Germline values: CDR1 ENHRY, CDR2 SYGVKD. The ends lost 10 bases at V and 4 bases at J; junction bases unmatched: 10. The length of the CDR3 is 14 residues. The sample consisted of peripheral blood, taken before any cancer treatment. The chain has TRBV10-3 and TRBJ1-2, with 9 bases matching TRBD1. The receptor comes from a man between 35 and 75 years old with stage I lung adenocarcinoma. DNA for the CDR3: TGTGCCACCACGACCGGGACAGGGACCTATGGCTACACCTTC. Amino acids: CATTTGTGTYGYTF.